This TCR beta chain derives from a study of Tregs in tolerant kidney transplant recipients (dated by TCRdb to the late 2010s). For context, the study as a whole: Other Treg samples came from an approximately 3-day mixed lymphocyte reaction with belatacept, some followed by an approximately five-day donor restimulation, before sorting recipient CD4+CD25+CD127- cells. The study used TCRbeta sequencing to identify donor-specific regulatory T cells before combined kidney and bone marrow transplantation, then tracked those cells after transplant. During sorting of primary belatacept mixed lymphocyte reaction cultures, recipient cells were distinguished from donor cells with antibodies. In a few healthy controls, several methods of expanding Tregs specific for an allogeneic donor were compared by TCRbeta repertoire sequencing. Findings and caveats that apply to the study as a whole: Expanding Tregs with activated donor B cells appeared to identify the most biologically relevant and donor-specific TCRbeta repertoire. Because the study included only a small number of patients, the results must be confirmed in larger populations and under other immunosuppression protocols. Biological reproducibility was not examined directly, but technical replication error appeared to be minimal.

Genomic DNA was extracted from sorted cells with the QIAGEN DNeasy Blood and Tissue Kit for TCRbeta CDR3 sequencing. High-throughput TCRbeta CDR3 sequencing was carried out commercially through immunoSEQ, with PCR amplification with bias correction and internal controls included. On the study's bioinformatics: Unique productive TCRbeta sequences were defined by CDR3 nucleotide sequence where primers matched, and otherwise by CDR3 amino acid sequence together with Vbeta and Jbeta genes. A sequence counted as donor-reactive if, in CFSE-low cells, the sequence had a frequency of at least 0.01% and was expanded at least 5-fold compared with unstimulated cells. Repertoire divergence was quantified by Jensen-Shannon divergence using the top 100 TCRbeta sequences ranked by frequency. For any sample with multiple sequencing runs, sorting error was corrected in each run separately before the runs were pooled. Drawn from immuneACCESS, this table holds only the in-frame rearrangements with V and J called that TCRdb kept. Clones are partly lost; checked studies trace under half to an unresolved V gene and leave the rest unexplained. V, J and clone size are taken as reported in that table, and D and trimming were inferred from the DNA itself. Recorded for this sample are under 50,000 clones; just under 97% of them occurred a single time. The ten largest clones represent about 0.36% of the sample.

Blood from healthy controls was obtained either as purchased buffy coats or from healthy volunteers. Healthy control blood was processed to PBMCs by Ficoll density gradient and cryopreserved, and patient PBMCs were collected before and after transplant. Worth noting for this clone: It lacks a known antigen. There are no base qualities to consult, and no much larger clone falls within one base.

In the germline V gene (reference sequence), CDR1 corresponds to SEHNR and CDR2 to FQNEAQ. The CDR3 numbers 17 residues from cysteine through phenylalanine. Only the CDR3 DNA stays, 51 bases, in frame from base 1. V is pruned by 4 bases and J by 1 base, leaving 10 bases of the junction without a gene match. The sequence was collected from a human donor in good health. The sequenced sample consisted of Tregs from blood cultured with allogeneic cells. The chain is made from TRBV7-9 and TRBJ1-1; 9 bases in the junction line up with TRBD1. This receptor has the CDR3 CASSSTLGTGRNTEAFF. The sequence in DNA is TGTGCCAGCAGCTCGACCCTGGGGACAGGGCGGAACACTGAAGCTTTCTTT.